The next 32 T cell receptor beta chains were all read from a single sample in a study of T cell responses to AZD1222 COVID-19 vaccine (dated by TCRdb to the early 2020s). What the time point label conveys for this sample: baseline before first vaccination. Libraries came from the immunoSEQ multiplex PCR assay. The table was pulled from immuneACCESS by TCRdb, which kept in-frame rearrangements only. Such tables lose some clones; where checked, under half of the loss comes from unresolved V genes, and the rest has no known cause. The sample profile shows roughly 120,000 clones; about 91% of them were found once. The top ten clonotypes cover 2.8% of the sample. Material: peripheral blood, obtained on day 0 of AZD1222 vaccination. The receptors were sampled from an adult in good health.

This sequence joins TRBV3-1 (or the pseudogene TRBV3-2) and TRBJ1-1; D is unresolved. CDR3 length: 13 residues. The V gene's germline CDR1 is LGHDT and CDR2 YNNKEL (reference sequence). Deletions cut 1 base from V and 4 bases from J, with 7 bases between. The CDR3 here is CASSQAPATEAFF. DNA for the CDR3: TGTGCCAGCAGCCAAGCCCCGGCCACTGAAGCTTTCTTT.

The rearrangement joins TRBV25-1 to TRBJ1-1, with D hard to call. The ends were cut back, 3 bases at V and 3 bases at J, with 8 bases in the middle. In germline, CDR1 is MGHDK, CDR2 SYGVNS. The CDR3 totals 13 residues. CDR3 coding DNA: TGTGCCAGCAGTGATCGACACCACACTGAAGCTTTCTTT. Protein sequence: CASSDRHHTEAFF.

This clone was seen a single time. The rearrangement uses TRBV19 and TRBJ1-1; TRBD1 is a possible D gene (5 bases). The V end was cut by 3 bases, the J end by 5 bases, with 13 bases between. CDR3 length equals 14 residues. Germline-derived CDR1 and CDR2 are LNHDA and SQIVND (reference sequence). CDR3 protein: CASSMGLVKTEAFF. The DNA of the CDR3 is TGTGCCAGTAGTATGGGGCTCGTTAAGACTGAAGCTTTCTTT.

V gene TRBV5-1 combines with J gene TRBJ2-2, with D maybe TRBD2 (6 bases). The CDR3 has 15 residues. In germline, CDR1 is SGHRS, CDR2 YFSETQ. Trimming removed 4 bases from V and 7 bases from J, with 17 bases in between. CDR3 loop: CASSLGGLNIGELFF. For the CDR3, the DNA is TGCGCCAGCAGCCTGGGGGGACTCAATATCGGGGAGCTGTTTTTT.

The chain employs TRBV11-2 and TRBJ2-1, with 9 bases that match TRBD1. J gave up 8 bases and V 7 bases, and 6 bases lay outside the gene matches. The germline CDR1 and CDR2 sequences are SGHAT and FQNNGV. The CDR3 is made up of 13 amino acids. The CDR3 loop is CASTLDRGDEQFF. CDR3 in DNA: TGTGCCAGCACCTTGGACAGGGGCGATGAGCAGTTCTTC.

The chain is built from TRBV24-1 and TRBJ1-3; D might be TRBD1 (6 bases). The CDR3 is 17 amino acids. Germline values: CDR1 KGHDR, CDR2 SFDVKD. The ends were cut back, 2 bases at V and 4 bases at J, with 17 bases in the middle. The CDR3 nucleotides are TGTGCCACCAGTGATTCCGCGATTGCAGGGGCGGGAAACACCATATATTTT. Protein product: CATSDSAIAGAGNTIYF.

This chain joins TRBV27 and TRBJ1-2; D possibly corresponds to TRBD1 (6 bases). Germline CDR1 and CDR2: MNHEY and SMNVEV (reference sequence). The CDR3 has 14 amino acids. V was trimmed by 6 bases and J by 0 bases, leaving 11 bases between them. The CDR3 protein is CASSRDNTNYGYTF. The CDR3 nucleotides read TGTGCCAGCAGCAGGGACAACACTAACTATGGCTACACCTTC.

This sequence joins TRBV27 and TRBJ2-7; D is perhaps TRBD2 (5 bases). In germline, CDR1 is MNHEY, CDR2 SMNVEV (reference sequence). This CDR3 is 12 amino acids long. Trimming took 8 bases from V and 3 from J, leaving 11 bases between them. The CDR3: CASRDPLYEQYF. The CDR3 nucleotides read TGTGCCAGCCGGGATCCTCTCTACGAGCAGTACTTC.

The rearrangement uses TRBV6-1 and TRBJ2-7; no reliable D call. Between the trimmed V and J ends, which lost 3 bases and 4 bases, there was a span of 4 bases. CDR1 MNHNS and CDR2 SASEGT come from the germline V gene. This CDR3 spans 11 amino acids. CDR3 nucleotide sequence: TGTGCCAGCAGTGATTGGTACGAGCAGTACTTC. Translation gives CASSDWYEQYF.

The V and J genes are TRBV10-3 and TRBJ1-2; maybe TRBD1 (6 bases). Deletions cut 0 bases from V and 4 bases from J, with 21 bases between. The CDR3 runs 18 residues. The germline V gene encodes CDR1 ENHRY and CDR2 SYGVKD. CDR3 nucleotide sequence: TGTGCCATCAGTGAGTCCTTGGGGACTAACACAGGGACCTATGGCTACACCTTC. Protein sequence: CAISESLGTNTGTYGYTF.

The V call is TRBV7-8, the J call TRBJ2-3; 8 nucleotides align to TRBD2. Germline V gives CDR1 SGHVS, CDR2 FQNEAQ. V trimming: 5 bases; J trimming: 2 bases; junction bases outside the gene matches: 6. The length of the CDR3 is 15 residues. CDR3 DNA: TGTGCCAGCAGCCCAGCGGGAGAGGTCACAGATACGCAGTATTTT. It yields the protein CASSPAGEVTDTQYF.

V gene TRBV29-1 combines with J gene TRBJ1-5; D unclear. This CDR3 has 13 amino acids. The ends were cut back, 4 bases at V and 4 bases at J, with 11 bases in the middle. Germline V gene data show CDR1 as SQVTM and CDR2 as ANQGSEA. CDR3: CSVGGGRNQPQHF. The CDR3 bases are TGCAGCGTTGGTGGAGGCCGTAATCAGCCCCAGCATTTT.

The table lists this clone with a count of one. This chain links TRBV12-3 or TRBV12-4 with TRBJ2-5; no clear D gene. V gave up 3 bases and J gave up 1 base, with 6 bases separating them. CDR3 size: 13 residues. CDR3 residues: CASSFNSQETQYF. CDR3 DNA: TGTGCCAGCAGTTTTAACAGCCAAGAGACCCAGTACTTC.

V usage is TRBV5-4 and J usage is TRBJ2-5, with 11 bases matching TRBD2. In germline, CDR1 is SGHNT, CDR2 YYREEE (reference sequence). The CDR3 totals 15 residues. V was clipped by 3 bases and J by 4 bases; unmatched bases: 5. CDR3 bases: TGTGCCAGCAGCTCGACTAGCGGGGTGGGAGAGACCCAGTACTTC. Translated, it gives CASSSTSGVGETQYF.

The chain is built from TRBV10-3 and TRBJ2-3, with 10 bases aligning to TRBD2. The CDR3 is 17 residues long. Trimming removed 2 bases from V and 3 bases from J; junction bases left unmatched: 8. The germline gives CDR1 ENHRY, CDR2 SYGVKD. In DNA, the CDR3 is TGTGCCATCAGTGAGGCAAGCGGGAGGGTCGGGACAGATACGCAGTATTTT. Its protein is CAISEASGRVGTDTQYF.

The count of this clone is one. The rearrangement links TRBV9 to TRBJ1-2; no definite D call. V was cut by 2 bases and J by 3 bases, with 11 bases left in between. Germline assignment: CDR1 SGDLS and CDR2 YYNGEE. This CDR3 has 14 amino acids. This CDR3 is CASSVGQADYGYTF. The CDR3 nucleotides read TGTGCCAGCAGCGTCGGGCAGGCTGACTATGGCTACACCTTC.

The rearrangement joins TRBV19 to TRBJ1-1; D is undetermined. The CDR3 contains 12 residues. Germline V lookup: CDR1 LNHDA, CDR2 SQIVND (reference sequence). V lost 1 base and J 5 bases, leaving 5 bases between the germline ends. The CDR3 reads CASSIGLTEAFF. The DNA of the CDR3 is TGTGCCAGTAGTATAGGGTTAACTGAAGCTTTCTTT.

The genes are TRBV29-1 and TRBJ2-1; D call uncertain. The ends were cut back, 0 bases at V and 8 bases at J, with 20 bases in the middle. Per the germline V gene, CDR1 is SQVTM and CDR2 is ANQGSEA. CDR3 size: 16 residues. The CDR3 sequence: CSVEDSQNSNWDEQFF. CDR3 nucleotides: TGCAGCGTTGAAGACTCACAGAACTCGAACTGGGATGAGCAGTTCTTC.

This clone was recorded once. The gene calls are TRBV9 and TRBJ2-1; TRBD2 agrees at 7 bases. The junction had 3 bases not matched to a gene; V was cut back by 3 bases and J by 3 bases. CDR3 length equals 14 residues. Looked up from germline, CDR1 is SGDLS and CDR2 is YYNGEE. As DNA, the CDR3 is TGTGCCAGCAGCGCTAGCGGCAACTACAATGAGCAGTTCTTC. It specifies CASSASGNYNEQFF.

The genes are TRBV19 and TRBJ2-4; the D gene is possibly TRBD1 (6 bases). This CDR3 is built from 13 residues. The germline V and J ends were trimmed by 5 bases and 1 base, with 6 bases remaining between them. The germline V gene has CDR1 LNHDA and CDR2 SQIVND (reference sequence). CDR3 in amino acids: CASSQGAKNIQYF. As DNA, the CDR3 is TGTGCCAGTAGTCAGGGGGCCAAAAACATTCAGTACTTC.

The chain has TRBV2 and TRBJ2-7; possible D gene TRBD1, 5 bases. Trimming took off 6 bases at V and 2 bases at J, with 8 bases between the two ends. The CDR3 length is 12 residues. Germline CDR1 and CDR2: SNHLY and FYNNEI. This CDR3 reads CASRGRPYEQYF. The CDR3 nucleotides are TGTGCCAGCAGGGGGCGCCCCTACGAGCAGTACTTC.

Here the CDR3 DNA reads TGTGCCAGTATAGTGACAGGGGACACTGAAGCTTTCTTT. This encodes CASIVTGDTEAFF. The V gene is TRBV19, the J gene TRBJ1-1; 8 positions match TRBD1. Germline trimming cut 7 bases from V and 3 bases from J; bases unmatched to any gene: 4. CDR3 length: 13 residues. Germline V CDR1 and CDR2: LNHDA, SQIVND (reference sequence).

This chain joins TRBV28 and TRBJ2-5, with D perhaps matching TRBD2 (6 bases). V dropped 1 base and J dropped 5 bases, with 11 bases sitting between them. This CDR3 spans 14 amino acids. Germline loops: CDR1 MDHEN, CDR2 SYDVKM. The CDR3 nucleotides read TGTGCCAGCAGTTTATCCGGGAGTCAGGAGACCCAGTACTTC. It codes for CASSLSGSQETQYF.

The genes are TRBV28 and TRBJ1-1; TRBD1 aligns across 7 bases. CDR1 MDHEN and CDR2 SYDVKM come from the germline V gene. V lost 9 bases and J lost 0; bases outside the gene matches: 10. CDR3 length: 15 residues. CDR3 sequence reads: CASPPSGGLNTEAFF. For the CDR3, the DNA is TGTGCCAGTCCACCATCAGGGGGATTGAACACTGAAGCTTTCTTT.

The chain couples TRBV27 to TRBJ1-6; 9 bases fit TRBD1. The trim removed 5 bases at V and 7 bases at J, leaving 3 bases unmatched. Germline V lookup: CDR1 MNHEY, CDR2 SMNVEV (reference sequence). The CDR3 is 14 residues long. CDR3 bases: TGTGCCAGCAGTCCCGGACAGGGGAATTCACCCCTCCACTTT. This codes for CASSPGQGNSPLHF.

This chain joins TRBV6-5 and TRBJ2-7; weak D call: TRBD2 (5 bases). Germline V CDR1 and CDR2: MNHEY, SVGAGI. V was cut by 2 bases and J by 2 bases, with 13 bases left in between. The CDR3 is made up of 15 amino acids. The CDR3 nucleotides are TGTGCCAGCAGTTACCCCGTAGCGCGCCCCTACGAGCAGTACTTC. It is translated as CASSYPVARPYEQYF.

The chain carries TRBV7-8 and TRBJ1-4; maybe TRBD1 (6 bases). V was cut by 5 bases and J by 5 bases, with 18 bases left in between. The CDR3 has 16 residues. Germline CDR1 SGHVS, CDR2 FQNEAQ. The CDR3 is CASSRGLGGGNEKLFF. In nucleotides, the CDR3 is TGTGCCAGCAGCCGAGGTTTAGGCGGGGGCAATGAAAAACTGTTTTTT.

The rearrangement links TRBV2 to TRBJ1-1; unclear D gene. The CDR3 contains 10 residues. Trimming left V 1 base short and J 11 bases short, with 5 bases between. Germline V lookup: CDR1 SNHLY, CDR2 FYNNEI. In DNA form, the CDR3 reads TGTGCCAGCAGTGAAGAGGTGGCTTTCTTT. It yields the protein CASSEEVAFF.

This rearrangement joins TRBV19 to TRBJ1-2, with D perhaps TRBD1 (6 bases). The CDR3 is made up of 13 amino acids. Germline loops: CDR1 LNHDA, CDR2 SQIVND (reference sequence). V was cut by 9 bases and J by 14 bases, with 25 bases left in between. Here the CDR3 reads CASMLGPGQKGTF. In nucleotides, the CDR3 is TGTGCCAGCATGCTAGGGCCAGGACAGAAGGGTACCTTC.

This clone was seen a handful of times. CDR3 amino acids: CASSLDSEAFF. Written as DNA, the CDR3 is TGTGCCAGCAGCTTGGATAGTGAAGCTTTCTTT. This chain uses TRBV5-4 with TRBJ1-1; D ambiguous. The germline gives CDR1 SGHNT, CDR2 YYREEE (reference sequence). The CDR3 runs to 11 residues. The ends were cut back, 0 bases at V and 7 bases at J, with 4 bases in the middle. Full variable domain (remainder filled in from reference TRBV5-4 and TRBJ1-1): ETGVTQSPTHLIKTRGQQVTLRCSSQSGHNTVSWYQQALGQGPQFIFQYYREEENGRGNFPPRFSGLQFPNYSSELNVNALELDDSALYLCASSLDSEAFFGQGTRLTVV.

The chain links TRBV5-8 to TRBJ1-5; tentative D call: TRBD1 (6 bases). V was shortened by 4 bases and J by 4 bases, with 18 bases between the two germline ends. The CDR3 spans 16 residues. Germline CDR1 SGHTS, CDR2 YDEGEE. The CDR3 loop is CASSGETGRFNQPQHF. CDR3 bases: TGTGCCAGCAGCGGCGAGACAGGACGGTTTAATCAGCCCCAGCATTTT.

This clone was seen just once. This sequence joins TRBV2 and TRBJ2-2, with 9 bases that match TRBD1. Germline V gene sequence: CDR1 SNHLY, CDR2 FYNNEI. The CDR3 length is 16 residues. The V gene end was trimmed by 5 bases and the J gene end by 4 bases; junction bases not matched to a gene: 8. CDR3: CASSPGTGIGTGELFF. CDR3 nucleotide sequence: TGTGCCAGCAGTCCCGGGACAGGGATCGGCACCGGGGAGCTGTTTTTT.